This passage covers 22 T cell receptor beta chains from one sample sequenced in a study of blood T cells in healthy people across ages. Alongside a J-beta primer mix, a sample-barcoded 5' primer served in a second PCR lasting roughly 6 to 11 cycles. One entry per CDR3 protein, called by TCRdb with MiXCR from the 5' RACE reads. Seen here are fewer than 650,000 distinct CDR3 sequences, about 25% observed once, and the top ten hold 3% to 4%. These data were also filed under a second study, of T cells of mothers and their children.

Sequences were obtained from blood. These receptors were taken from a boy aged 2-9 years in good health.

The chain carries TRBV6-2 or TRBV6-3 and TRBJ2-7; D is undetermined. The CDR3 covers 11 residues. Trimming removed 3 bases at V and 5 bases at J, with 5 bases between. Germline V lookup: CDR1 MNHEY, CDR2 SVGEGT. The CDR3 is CASSYPNEQYF. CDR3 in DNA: TGTGCCAGCAGTTATCCCAACGAGCAGTACTTC.

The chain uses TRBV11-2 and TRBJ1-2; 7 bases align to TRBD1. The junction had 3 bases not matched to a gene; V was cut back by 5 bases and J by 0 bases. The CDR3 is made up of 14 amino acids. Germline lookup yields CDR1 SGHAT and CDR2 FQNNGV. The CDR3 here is CASSRDSSNYGYTF. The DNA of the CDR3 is TGTGCCAGCAGCCGGGACAGCTCTAACTATGGCTACACCTTC.

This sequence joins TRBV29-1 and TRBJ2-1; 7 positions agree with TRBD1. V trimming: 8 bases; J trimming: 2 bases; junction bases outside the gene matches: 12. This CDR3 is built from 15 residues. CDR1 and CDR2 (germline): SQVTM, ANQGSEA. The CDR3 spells CSLPDRVKTYNEQFF. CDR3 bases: TGCAGCCTCCCAGACAGGGTAAAAACCTACAATGAGCAGTTCTTC.

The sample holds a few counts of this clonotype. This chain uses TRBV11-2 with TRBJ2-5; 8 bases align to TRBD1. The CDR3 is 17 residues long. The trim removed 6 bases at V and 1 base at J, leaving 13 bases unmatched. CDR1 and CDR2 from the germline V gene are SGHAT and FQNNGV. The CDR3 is CASRLRTGQPTQETQYF. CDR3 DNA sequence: TGTGCCAGCAGGTTGAGGACAGGGCAACCTACCCAAGAGACCCAGTACTTC.

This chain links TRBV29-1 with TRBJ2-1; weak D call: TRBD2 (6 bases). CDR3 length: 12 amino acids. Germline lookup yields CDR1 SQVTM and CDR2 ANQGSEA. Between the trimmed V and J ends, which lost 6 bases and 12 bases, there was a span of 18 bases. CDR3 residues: CSVGDWARGQFF. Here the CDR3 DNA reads TGCAGCGTGGGGGACTGGGCCCGGGGGCAGTTCTTC.

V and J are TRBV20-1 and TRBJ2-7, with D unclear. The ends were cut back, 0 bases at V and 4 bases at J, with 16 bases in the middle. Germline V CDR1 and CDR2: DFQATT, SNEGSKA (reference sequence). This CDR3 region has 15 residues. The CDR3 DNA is TGCAGTGCTAGAGATACCGGTCGTGACATTTACGAGCAGTACTTC. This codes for CSARDTGRDIYEQYF.

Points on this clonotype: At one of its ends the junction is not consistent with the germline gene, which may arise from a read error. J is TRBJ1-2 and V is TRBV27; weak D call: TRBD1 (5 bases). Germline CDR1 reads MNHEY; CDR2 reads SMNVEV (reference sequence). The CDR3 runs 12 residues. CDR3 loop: CANSLGGGGYTF. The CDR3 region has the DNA TGTGCCAACAGTCTTGGTGGGGGTGGCTACACCTTC.

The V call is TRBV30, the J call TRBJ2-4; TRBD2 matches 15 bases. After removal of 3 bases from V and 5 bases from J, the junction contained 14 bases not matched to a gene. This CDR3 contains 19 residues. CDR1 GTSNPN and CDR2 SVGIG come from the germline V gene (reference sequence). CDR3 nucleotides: TGTGCCTGGAGCCCCATCTTAGGGACTAGCGGGAGGAGGGAAAACATTCAGTACTTC. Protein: CAWSPILGTSGRRENIQYF.

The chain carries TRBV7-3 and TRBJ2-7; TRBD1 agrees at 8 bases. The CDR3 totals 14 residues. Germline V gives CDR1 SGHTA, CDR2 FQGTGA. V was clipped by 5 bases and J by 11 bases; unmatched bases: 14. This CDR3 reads CASSPGTGRLWEYF. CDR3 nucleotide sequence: TGTGCCAGCAGCCCCGGGACAGGACGCCTATGGGAGTACTTC. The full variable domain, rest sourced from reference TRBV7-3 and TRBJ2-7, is GAGVSQTPSNKVTEKGKYVELRCDPISGHTALYWYRQSLGQGPEFLIYFQGTGAADDSGLPNDRFFAVRPEGSVSTLKIQRTERGDSAVYLCASSPGTGRLWEYFGPGTRLTVT.

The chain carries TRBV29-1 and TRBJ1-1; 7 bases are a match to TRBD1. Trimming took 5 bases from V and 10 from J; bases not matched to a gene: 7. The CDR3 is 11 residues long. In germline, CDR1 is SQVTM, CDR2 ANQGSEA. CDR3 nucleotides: TGCAGCGTTCCGGAGGGGGCGGGAGCTTTCTTT. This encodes CSVPEGAGAFF.

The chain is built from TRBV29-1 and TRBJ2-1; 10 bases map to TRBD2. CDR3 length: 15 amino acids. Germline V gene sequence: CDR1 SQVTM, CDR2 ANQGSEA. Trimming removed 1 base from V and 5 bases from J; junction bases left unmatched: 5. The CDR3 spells CSVEGASGSDNEQFF. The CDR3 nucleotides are TGCAGCGTTGAAGGCGCTAGCGGGAGCGACAATGAGCAGTTCTTC.

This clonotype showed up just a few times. The CDR3 DNA reads as TGTGCCAGCAGCCCCGGTCAAGGACAGGGGGCCCCCACCTTC. It codes for CASSPGQGQGAPTF. This sequence joins TRBV7-2 and TRBJ1-2, with TRBD1 identical over 11 bases. Trimming cost V 5 bases and J 13 bases; bases outside gene matches: 12. The CDR3 runs to 14 residues. Germline CDR1 SGHTA, CDR2 FQGNSA.

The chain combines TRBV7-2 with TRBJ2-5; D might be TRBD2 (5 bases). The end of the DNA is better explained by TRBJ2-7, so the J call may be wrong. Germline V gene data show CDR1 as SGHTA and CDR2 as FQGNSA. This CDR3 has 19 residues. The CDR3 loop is CASSSPSTSMGISSYEQYF. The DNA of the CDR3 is TGTGCCAGCAGCTCACCATCTACTAGTATGGGAATAAGCTCCTACGAGCAGTACTTC.

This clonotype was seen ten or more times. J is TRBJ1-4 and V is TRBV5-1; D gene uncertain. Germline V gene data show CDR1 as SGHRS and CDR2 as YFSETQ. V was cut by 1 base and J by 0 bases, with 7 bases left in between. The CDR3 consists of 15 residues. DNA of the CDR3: TGCGCCAGCAGCTTGTTCGGGTCAACTAATGAAAAACTGTTTTTT. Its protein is CASSLFGSTNEKLFF.

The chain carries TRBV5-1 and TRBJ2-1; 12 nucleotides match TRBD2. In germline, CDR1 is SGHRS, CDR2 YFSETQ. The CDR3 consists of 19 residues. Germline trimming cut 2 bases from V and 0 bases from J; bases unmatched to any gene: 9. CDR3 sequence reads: CASSFSGTSGLSSYNEQFF. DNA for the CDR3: TGCGCCAGCAGCTTCTCCGGGACTAGCGGGCTAAGCTCCTACAATGAGCAGTTCTTC.

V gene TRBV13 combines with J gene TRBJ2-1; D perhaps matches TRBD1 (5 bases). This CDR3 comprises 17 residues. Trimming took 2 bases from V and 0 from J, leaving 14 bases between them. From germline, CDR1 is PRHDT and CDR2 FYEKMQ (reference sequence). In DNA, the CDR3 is TGTGCCAGCAGCTTAAACGGCAGGGCGAGCTCCTACAATGAGCAGTTCTTC. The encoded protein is CASSLNGRASSYNEQFF.

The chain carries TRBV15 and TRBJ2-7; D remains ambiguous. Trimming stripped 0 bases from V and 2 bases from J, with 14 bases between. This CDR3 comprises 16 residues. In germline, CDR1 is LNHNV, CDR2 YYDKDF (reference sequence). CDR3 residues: CATSRDLGRRPYEQYF. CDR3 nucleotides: TGTGCCACCAGCAGAGATCTAGGGCGGAGACCCTACGAGCAGTACTTC.

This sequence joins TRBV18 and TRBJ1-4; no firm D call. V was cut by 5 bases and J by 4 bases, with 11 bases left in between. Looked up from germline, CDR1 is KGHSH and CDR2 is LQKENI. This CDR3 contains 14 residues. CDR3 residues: CASSSKADNEKLFF. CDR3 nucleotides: TGTGCCAGCTCATCAAAGGCCGATAATGAAAAACTGTTTTTT. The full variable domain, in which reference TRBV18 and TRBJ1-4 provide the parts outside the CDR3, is NAGVMQNPRHLVRRRGQEARLRCSPMKGHSHVYWYRQLPEEGLKFMVYLQKENIIDESGMPKERFSAEFPKEGPSILRIQQVVRGDSAAYFCASSSKADNEKLFFGSGTQLSVL.

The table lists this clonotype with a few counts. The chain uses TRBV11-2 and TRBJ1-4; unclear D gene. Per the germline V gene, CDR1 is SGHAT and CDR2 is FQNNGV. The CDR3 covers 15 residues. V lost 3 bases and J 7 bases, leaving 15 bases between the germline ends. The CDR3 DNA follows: TGTGCCAGCAGCTTGAAACACCCCTGGGGTGAAAAACTGTTTTTT. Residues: CASSLKHPWGEKLFF.

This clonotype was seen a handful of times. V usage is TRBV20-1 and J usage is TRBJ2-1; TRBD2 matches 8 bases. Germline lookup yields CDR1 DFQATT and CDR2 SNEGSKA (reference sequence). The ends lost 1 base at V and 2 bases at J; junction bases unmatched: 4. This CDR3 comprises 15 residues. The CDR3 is CSARGLARTYNEQFF. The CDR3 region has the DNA TGCAGTGCTAGAGGACTAGCGCGGACCTACAATGAGCAGTTCTTC.

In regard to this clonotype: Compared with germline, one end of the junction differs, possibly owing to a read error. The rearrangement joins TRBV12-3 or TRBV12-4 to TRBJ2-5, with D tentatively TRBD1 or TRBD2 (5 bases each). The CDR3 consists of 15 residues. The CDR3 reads CASSAPRQRQEAQYF. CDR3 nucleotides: TGTGCCAGCAGCGCCCCTCGACAGCGGCAAGAGGCCCAGTACTTC.

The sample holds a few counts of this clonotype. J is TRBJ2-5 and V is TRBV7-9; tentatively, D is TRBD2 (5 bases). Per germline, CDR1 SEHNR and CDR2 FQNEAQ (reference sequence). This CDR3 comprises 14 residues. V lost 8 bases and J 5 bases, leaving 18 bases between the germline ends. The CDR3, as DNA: TGTGCCAGCTCCCATGAGGGATGGGGTGAGACCCAGTACTTC. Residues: CASSHEGWGETQYF.